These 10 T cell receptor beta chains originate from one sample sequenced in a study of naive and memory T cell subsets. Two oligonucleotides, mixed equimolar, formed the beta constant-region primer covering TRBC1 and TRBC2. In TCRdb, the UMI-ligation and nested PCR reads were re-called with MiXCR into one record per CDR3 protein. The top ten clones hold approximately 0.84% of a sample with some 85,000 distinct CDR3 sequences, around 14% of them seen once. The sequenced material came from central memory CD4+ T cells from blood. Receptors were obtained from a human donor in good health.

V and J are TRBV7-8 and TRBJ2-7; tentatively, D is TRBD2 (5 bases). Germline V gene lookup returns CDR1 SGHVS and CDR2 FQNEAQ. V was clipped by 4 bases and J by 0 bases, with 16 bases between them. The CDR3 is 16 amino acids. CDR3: CASSSMTGKSSYEQYF. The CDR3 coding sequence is TGTGCCAGCAGCTCTATGACGGGAAAGAGCTCCTACGAGCAGTACTTC.

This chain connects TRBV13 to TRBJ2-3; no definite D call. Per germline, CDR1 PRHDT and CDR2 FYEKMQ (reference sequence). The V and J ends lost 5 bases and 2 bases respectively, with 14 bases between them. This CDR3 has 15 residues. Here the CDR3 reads CASSPRTAFTDTQYF. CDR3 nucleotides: TGTGCCAGCAGCCCGAGGACGGCCTTCACAGATACGCAGTATTTT.

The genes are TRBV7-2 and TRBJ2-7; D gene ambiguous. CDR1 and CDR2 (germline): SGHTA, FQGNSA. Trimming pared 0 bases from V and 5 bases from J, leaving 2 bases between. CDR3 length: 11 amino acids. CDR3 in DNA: TGTGCCAGCAGCTTAGCCAACGAGCAGTACTTC. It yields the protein CASSLANEQYF. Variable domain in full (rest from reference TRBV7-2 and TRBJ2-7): GAGVSQSPSNKVTEKGKDVELRCDPISGHTALYWYRQSLGQGLEFLIYFQGNSAPDKSGLPSDRFSAERTGGSVSTLTIQRTQQEDSAVYLCASSLANEQYFGPGTRLTVT.

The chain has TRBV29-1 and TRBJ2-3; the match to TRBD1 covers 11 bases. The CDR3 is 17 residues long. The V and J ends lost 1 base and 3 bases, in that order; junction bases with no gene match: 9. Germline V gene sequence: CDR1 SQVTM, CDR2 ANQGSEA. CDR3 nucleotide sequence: TGCAGCGTTGAAGGGCGGACAGGGGGCCTTTTAACAGATACGCAGTATTTT. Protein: CSVEGRTGGLLTDTQYF.

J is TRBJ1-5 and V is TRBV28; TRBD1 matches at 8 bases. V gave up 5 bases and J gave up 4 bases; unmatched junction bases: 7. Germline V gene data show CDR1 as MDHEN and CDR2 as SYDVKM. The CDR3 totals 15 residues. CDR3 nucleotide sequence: TGTGCCAGCAGTGTCCGGACAGGGTTTAATCAGCCCCAGCATTTT. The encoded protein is CASSVRTGFNQPQHF.

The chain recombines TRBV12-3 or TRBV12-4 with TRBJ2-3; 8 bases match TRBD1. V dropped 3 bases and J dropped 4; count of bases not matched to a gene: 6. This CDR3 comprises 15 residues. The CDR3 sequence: CASSLWQGASDTQYF. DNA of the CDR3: TGTGCCAGCAGTTTGTGGCAGGGGGCTTCAGATACGCAGTATTTT.

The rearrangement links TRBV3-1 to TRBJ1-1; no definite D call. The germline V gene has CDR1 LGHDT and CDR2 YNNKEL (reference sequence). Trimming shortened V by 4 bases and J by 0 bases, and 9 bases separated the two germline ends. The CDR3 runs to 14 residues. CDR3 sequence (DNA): TGTGCCAGCAGCCGTCTAGCGATGAACACTGAAGCTTTCTTT. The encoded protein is CASSRLAMNTEAFF.

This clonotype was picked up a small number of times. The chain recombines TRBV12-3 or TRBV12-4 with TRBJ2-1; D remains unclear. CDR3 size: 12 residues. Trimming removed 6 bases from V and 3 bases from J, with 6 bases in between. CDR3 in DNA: TGTGCCAGCAGCAATGACTACAATGAGCAGTTCTTC. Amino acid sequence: CASSNDYNEQFF.

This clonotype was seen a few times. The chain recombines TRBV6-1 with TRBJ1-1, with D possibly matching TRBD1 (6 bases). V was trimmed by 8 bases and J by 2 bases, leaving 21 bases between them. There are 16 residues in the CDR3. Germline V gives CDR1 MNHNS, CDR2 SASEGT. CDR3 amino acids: CASGEIIQGTNTEAFF. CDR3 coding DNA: TGTGCCAGCGGAGAGATAATACAGGGTACTAACACTGAAGCTTTCTTT.

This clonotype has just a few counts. The CDR3, as DNA: TGTGCCAGCAGTCCGACAGGGAGCACAGATACGCAGTATTTT. Translating gives CASSPTGSTDTQYF. The V call is TRBV7-3, the J call TRBJ2-3; TRBD1 matches 7 bases. Germline loops: CDR1 SGHTA, CDR2 FQGTGA. Trimming took 6 bases from V and 0 from J; bases not matched to a gene: 3. The CDR3 has 14 residues. Looking up the rest from reference TRBV7-3 and TRBJ2-3 gives the full variable domain: GAGVSQTPSNKVTEKGKYVELRCDPISGHTALYWYRQSLGQGPEFLIYFQGTGAADDSGLPNDRFFAVRPEGSVSTLKIQRTERGDSAVYLCASSPTGSTDTQYFGPGTRLTVL.